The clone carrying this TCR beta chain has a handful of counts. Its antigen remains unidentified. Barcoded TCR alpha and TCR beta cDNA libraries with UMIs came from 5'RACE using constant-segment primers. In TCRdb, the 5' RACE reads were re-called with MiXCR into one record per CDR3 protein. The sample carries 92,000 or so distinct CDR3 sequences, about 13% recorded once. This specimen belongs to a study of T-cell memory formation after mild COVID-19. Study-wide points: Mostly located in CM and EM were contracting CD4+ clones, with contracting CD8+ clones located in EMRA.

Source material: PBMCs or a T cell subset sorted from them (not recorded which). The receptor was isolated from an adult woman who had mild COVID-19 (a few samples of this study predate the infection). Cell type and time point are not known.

This chain's CDR3 is CSVDGINTGELFF. As DNA, the CDR3 is TGCAGCGTTGATGGGATAAACACCGGGGAGCTGTTTTTT. V gene TRBV29-1 combines with J gene TRBJ2-2; no clear D gene. Per germline, CDR1 SQVTM and CDR2 ANQGSEA. The CDR3 consists of 13 residues. Trimming stripped 3 bases from V and 2 bases from J, with 7 bases between.